This T cell receptor beta chain was retrieved from a study of T cell changes during pregnancy in multiple sclerosis. This CDR3 region has 14 residues. With 2 bases removed from V and 1 base from J, the gap between germline ends came to 7 bases. Germline values: CDR1 KGHSH, CDR2 LQKENI. Method: immunoSEQ multiplex PCR; TCRdb's copy keeps in-frame clones and lacks some. This sample carries 35,000 to 45,000 clones, around 90% of them seen once, and the ten largest clones take around 1.2%. The receptor was isolated from a female donor with multiple sclerosis, enrolled in a pregnancy study. The rearrangement links TRBV18 to TRBJ2-3; D call uncertain. The starting material was peripheral blood, obtained before pregnancy. Here the CDR3 reads CASSPTRGTDTQYF. The CDR3, as DNA: TGTGCCAGCTCACCAACGCGAGGCACAGATACGCAGTATTTT.